This T cell receptor beta chain was profiled in a study of CD8 T cells in ankylosing spondylitis. Overall study results and limits: For ankylosing spondylitis blood, a TCR beta motif of roughly 8 highly homologous variants appeared characteristic. Reported data indicate significant enrichment of disease-linked clones within matched ankylosing spondylitis synovial fluid.

The authors made TCR beta libraries by quantitative 5'-RACE with molecular barcodes. MiXCR was run by TCRdb on the 5' RACE reads, yielding one entry per CDR3 protein. The data hold 200,000 to 300,000 distinct CDR3 sequences, with roughly 10% observed a single time. Remarks on this clonotype: Its matching antigen is unknown.

V lost 1 base to trimming and J lost 5 bases, with 11 bases between them. The germline gives CDR1 DFQATT, CDR2 SNEGSKA (reference sequence). The CDR3 has 13 amino acids. The material sequenced was blood, either unsorted or a sorted T cell fraction (not recorded which). The clonotype originates from a male donor with ankylosing spondylitis or in good health (not recorded which). The chain couples TRBV20-1 to TRBJ1-1; D remains ambiguous. This CDR3 is CSARVVVATEAFF. For the CDR3, the DNA is TGCAGTGCTAGAGTGGTGGTAGCGACTGAAGCTTTCTTT.